This T cell receptor beta chain is drawn from a study of metastatic and nonmetastatic thyroid tumors. Study overall: A comparison of repertoires was made across blood and tumor or nodule tissue from malignant and benign thyroid patients.

Trimming removed 0 bases at V and 3 bases at J, with 0 bases between. Germline V lookup: CDR1 LGHNT, CDR2 FRNRAP. This CDR3 spans 11 amino acids. TCRdb reassembled clones from the PCR reads with MiXCR. This sample has about 27,000 clones, with approximately 13% found just once. Regarding the study as a whole: As reported, TCR beta diversity in blood and tumor was significantly higher in malignant thyroid tumors than in benign nodules.

None of the patients had undergone any treatment ahead of thyroid surgery. This clone has at least ten counts. Its antigen remains unknown. This clonotype was sampled from a female donor with papillary thyroid cancer or a benign thyroid nodule (not recorded which). Some clones in this sample may be carry-over from other donors' samples. This rearrangement joins TRBV12-5 to TRBJ2-7, with D hard to call. The specimen was blood. CDR3 sequence reads: CASGLVYEQYF. The CDR3 bases are TGTGCTAGTGGTTTGGTCTACGAGCAGTACTTC. The full variable domain, rest sourced from reference TRBV12-5 and TRBJ2-7, is DARVTQTPRHKVTEMGQEVTMRCQPILGHNTVFWYRQTMMQGLELLAYFRNRAPLDDSGMPKDRFSAEMPDATLATLKIQPSEPRDSAVYFCASGLVYEQYFGPGTRLTVT.